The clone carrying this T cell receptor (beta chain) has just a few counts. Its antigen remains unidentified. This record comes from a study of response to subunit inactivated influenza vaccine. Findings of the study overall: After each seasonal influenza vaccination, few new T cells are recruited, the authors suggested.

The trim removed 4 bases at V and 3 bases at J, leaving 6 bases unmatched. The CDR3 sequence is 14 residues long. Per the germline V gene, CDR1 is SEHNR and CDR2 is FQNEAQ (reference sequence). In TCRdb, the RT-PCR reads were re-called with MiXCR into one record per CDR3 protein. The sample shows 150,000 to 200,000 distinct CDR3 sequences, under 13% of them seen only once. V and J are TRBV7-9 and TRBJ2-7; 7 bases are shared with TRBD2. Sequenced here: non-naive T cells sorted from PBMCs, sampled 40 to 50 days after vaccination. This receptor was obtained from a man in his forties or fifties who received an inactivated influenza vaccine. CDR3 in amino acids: CASSWSRESYEQYF. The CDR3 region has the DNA TGTGCCAGCAGCTGGTCGCGGGAGAGCTACGAGCAGTACTTC.